This passage covers 14 T cell receptor beta chains from one sample sequenced in a study of spatial heterogeneity in lung cancer. Time point here: blood at routine non-recurrence follow-up after resection. TCRdb itself ran the 5' RACE reads through MiXCR, one entry per CDR3 protein. The sample has about 36,000 distinct CDR3 sequences, under 9% seen once. Sequencing was performed on PBMCs, taken at follow-up. Receptor source: a male donor with early-stage non-small cell lung cancer.

This clonotype turned up a few times. V is TRBV3-1 and J is TRBJ2-5, with TRBD2 as a possible D gene (9 bases). V lost 1 base and J lost 4, with 13 bases in between. The length of the CDR3 is 15 residues. The germline V gene has CDR1 LGHDT and CDR2 YNNKEL (reference sequence). CDR3 protein: CASSQASGTGETQYF. CDR3 in DNA: TGTGCCAGCAGCCAAGCTAGCGGGACAGGAGAGACCCAGTACTTC.

This clonotype was counted at least ten times. The chain recombines TRBV20-1 with TRBJ2-1, with 8 nucleotides matching TRBD1. With V trimmed by 6 bases and J by 5 bases, 15 bases remained unmatched. Looked up from germline, CDR1 is DFQATT and CDR2 is SNEGSKA (reference sequence). This CDR3 is built from 16 residues. The CDR3 region is CSASSRQGIVHNEQFF. The DNA of the CDR3 is TGCAGTGCATCCTCTAGACAGGGGATTGTCCACAATGAGCAGTTCTTC.

This chain uses TRBV7-2 with TRBJ2-3; TRBD2 is a possible D gene (5 bases). This CDR3 spans 12 amino acids. Germline assignment: CDR1 SGHTA and CDR2 FQGNSA. V was clipped by 7 bases and J by 10 bases, with 15 bases between them. This CDR3 is CASTVGLRAQYF. CDR3 in DNA: TGTGCCAGCACCGTCGGACTCAGAGCGCAGTATTTT.

Many counts were recorded for this clonotype. This chain uses TRBV29-1 with TRBJ2-1; the match to TRBD2 covers 11 bases. Germline V gene data show CDR1 as SQVTM and CDR2 as ANQGSEA. The CDR3 extends over 14 amino acids. V lost 7 bases to trimming and J lost 2 bases; unmatched junction nucleotides: 4. In nucleotides, the CDR3 is TGCAGCGCAACACTAGCGGGGGCCTACAATGAGCAGTTCTTC. The encoded protein is CSATLAGAYNEQFF.

This clonotype was detected many times. The chain employs TRBV12-3 or TRBV12-4 and TRBJ1-5; no clear D gene. Between the trimmed V and J ends, which lost 3 bases and 5 bases, there was a span of 8 bases. The CDR3 is made up of 13 amino acids. CDR3 in DNA: TGTGCCAGCAGTTTCACCGAGGATCAGCCCCAGCATTTT. Translated, it gives CASSFTEDQPQHF.

This clonotype was seen ten or more times. The rearrangement joins TRBV30 to TRBJ2-7, with TRBD2 matching over 8 bases. The germline V gene encodes CDR1 GTSNPN and CDR2 SVGIG (reference sequence). V was clipped by 2 bases and J by 4 bases; unmatched bases: 7. The CDR3 extends over 14 amino acids. Here the CDR3 DNA reads TGTGCCTGGAGTAAAAGCGGGGGCAAGTACGAGCAGTACTTC. Protein: CAWSKSGGKYEQYF.

This clonotype was counted at least ten times. The chain employs TRBV20-1 and TRBJ1-1, with a possible D match to TRBD1 (5 bases). V dropped 3 bases and J dropped 0 bases, with 11 bases sitting between them. This CDR3 is built from 14 residues. Germline V gives CDR1 DFQATT, CDR2 SNEGSKA (reference sequence). The CDR3 DNA reads TGCAGTGCTAGCGGGGGGGAGATGAACACTGAAGCTTTCTTT. It translates to CSASGGEMNTEAFF.

This rearrangement joins TRBV11-1 to TRBJ2-5; D unclear. V was cut by 5 bases and J by 2 bases, with 15 bases left in between. Germline CDR1 is SGHAT and CDR2 is FQDESV (reference sequence). The CDR3 loop spans 15 amino acids. The CDR3 is CASSPQLIDQETQYF. For the CDR3, the DNA is TGTGCCAGCAGCCCCCAGTTGATCGATCAAGAGACCCAGTACTTC.

This clonotype has ten or more counts. The chain recombines TRBV20-1 with TRBJ2-7; the match to TRBD1 covers 7 bases. The CDR3 is 11 residues long. Looked up from germline, CDR1 is DFQATT and CDR2 is SNEGSKA (reference sequence). V trimming: 5 bases; J trimming: 4 bases; junction bases outside the gene matches: 2. CDR3 DNA sequence: TGCAGTGCTTGGGACAGTTACGAGCAGTACTTC. This translates into CSAWDSYEQYF.

This clonotype was detected ten times or more. The genes are TRBV7-8 and TRBJ2-1; D is perhaps TRBD1 (6 bases). The CDR3 is made up of 14 amino acids. The germline CDR1 and CDR2 sequences are SGHVS and FQNEAQ. V was shortened by 1 base and J by 6 bases, with 10 bases between the two germline ends. The CDR3, as DNA: TGTGCCAGCAGCTTAGAATACAGGGTCAATGAGCAGTTCTTC. Protein product: CASSLEYRVNEQFF. The full variable domain, its missing parts supplied by reference TRBV7-8 and TRBJ2-1, is GAGVSQSPRYKVAKRGQDVALRCDPISGHVSLFWYQQALGQGPEFLTYFQNEAQLDKSGLPSDRFFAERPEGSVSTLKIQRTQQEDSAVYLCASSLEYRVNEQFFGPGTRLTVL.

This clonotype was recorded at least ten times. The chain carries TRBV2 and TRBJ1-5, with 8 bases lining up with TRBD1. This CDR3 is built from 13 residues. The germline V gene encodes CDR1 SNHLY and CDR2 FYNNEI. V gave up 3 bases and J gave up 6 bases; unmatched junction bases: 1. CDR3 in DNA: TGTGCCAGCAGTGAGACAGGGGCTCAGCCCCAGCATTTT. Translating it yields CASSETGAQPQHF.

This clonotype was detected many times. The V and J genes are TRBV24-1 and TRBJ1-5; 8 nucleotides align to TRBD1. Unmatched junction bases numbered 4, after V lost 11 bases and J lost 5 bases. The CDR3 spans 12 residues. Germline-derived CDR1 and CDR2 are KGHDR and SFDVKD. CDR3 protein: CANRQGYQPQHF. CDR3 sequence (DNA): TGTGCCAACCGACAGGGGTATCAGCCCCAGCATTTT.

This clonotype has only a few counts. This sequence joins TRBV18 and TRBJ2-5; D not resolved. The CDR3 runs to 13 residues. Trimming took 2 bases from V and 2 from J, leaving 6 bases between them. Germline values: CDR1 KGHSH, CDR2 LQKENI. CDR3 nucleotides: TGTGCCAGCTCACCAGATGGACAAGAGACCCAGTACTTC. Residues: CASSPDGQETQYF. Using reference TRBV18 and TRBJ2-5 for the parts outside the CDR3, the full variable domain is NAGVMQNPRHLVRRRGQEARLRCSPMKGHSHVYWYRQLPEEGLKFMVYLQKENIIDESGMPKERFSAEFPKEGPSILRIQQVVRGDSAAYFCASSPDGQETQYFGPGTRLLVL.

This clonotype was detected ten times or more. The chain employs TRBV29-1 and TRBJ2-2; no clear D gene. There are 16 residues in the CDR3. Germline CDR1 SQVTM, CDR2 ANQGSEA. Trimming removed 5 bases from V and 1 base from J, with 17 bases in between. The CDR3 loop reads CSVISPLRENTGELFF. The CDR3 nucleotides are TGCAGCGTTATTTCACCCCTACGAGAGAACACCGGGGAGCTGTTTTTT.